This entry lists 23 T cell receptor beta chains sequenced from one sample in a study of cytomegalovirus exposure and HLA in healthy donors. The primer mix had 60 Vbeta and 13 Jbeta primers. Sequencing used immunoSEQ multiplex PCR; TCRdb keeps in-frame clones, though not all of them. This sample's table reports about 48,000 clones. Material for sequencing was PBMCs. The receptors come from a woman between 35 and 50 years old in good health and CMV-seronegative.

The V call is TRBV29-1, the J call TRBJ1-1, with 7 bases identical to TRBD1. The trim removed 5 bases at V and 6 bases at J, leaving 9 bases unmatched. Germline V lookup: CDR1 SQVTM, CDR2 ANQGSEA. CDR3 length: 13 amino acids. Written as DNA, the CDR3 is TGCAGCGTTCGGCCAGGGGGACCGGCTGAAGCTTTCTTT. It yields the protein CSVRPGGPAEAFF.

The V gene is TRBV7-9, the J gene TRBJ2-7; D is possibly TRBD1 (5 bases). This CDR3 is 15 amino acids long. Trimming stripped 2 bases from V and 3 bases from J, with 14 bases between. CDR1 and CDR2 (germline): SEHNR, FQNEAQ (reference sequence). DNA for the CDR3: TGTGCCAGCAGCTTACAGGGTTCGGGTATCTACGAGCAGTACTTC. Its protein is CASSLQGSGIYEQYF.

The rearrangement joins TRBV5-1 to TRBJ2-7; TRBD1 might be the D (6 bases). V dropped 4 bases and J dropped 3 bases, with 14 bases sitting between them. CDR1 and CDR2 (germline): SGHRS, YFSETQ. The CDR3 extends over 14 amino acids. The CDR3 sequence: CASSTTGKVYEQYF. CDR3 in DNA: TGCGCCAGCAGCACGACAGGAAAGGTCTACGAGCAGTACTTC.

The chain uses TRBV4-1 and TRBJ2-7; 13 nucleotides line up with TRBD2. The CDR3 is 15 residues long. CDR1 and CDR2 (germline): MGHRA, YSYEKL. The J segment lost 3 bases and the V segment lost 4 bases, leaving 3 bases of the junction unmatched. This CDR3 is CASSRTSGSFYEQYF. CDR3 bases: TGCGCCAGCAGCCGGACTAGCGGGAGTTTCTACGAGCAGTACTTC.

The V and J genes are TRBV2 and TRBJ2-7; 13 positions match TRBD2. The V segment lost 0 bases and the J segment 5 bases; nucleotides outside the gene matches: 13. The CDR3 covers 19 residues. Per germline, CDR1 SNHLY and CDR2 FYNNEI. Here the CDR3 reads CASSEAWGRGLAGVNEQYF. CDR3 nucleotides: TGTGCCAGCAGTGAAGCTTGGGGGCGCGGACTAGCGGGAGTCAACGAGCAGTACTTC. The full variable domain, its missing parts supplied by reference TRBV2 and TRBJ2-7, is EPEVTQTPSHQVTQMGQEVILRCVPISNHLYFYWYRQILGQKVEFLVSFYNNEISEKSEIFDDQFSVERPDGSNFTLKIRSTKLEDSAMYFCASSEAWGRGLAGVNEQYFGPGTRLTVT.

The V call is TRBV21-1, the J call TRBJ2-5; TRBD2 is the table's D call, not checked against the DNA. TRBV21-1 constitutes a pseudogene. This CDR3 is built from 14 residues. CDR3 sequence reads: CASSKPGRRETQYF. The CDR3 coding sequence is TGTGCCAGCAGCAAACCCGGCCGGAGGGAGACCCAGTACTTC.

The chain couples TRBV7-2 to TRBJ2-7, with D tentatively TRBD1 (6 bases). Trimming removed 1 base at V and 4 bases at J, with 14 bases between. The CDR3 consists of 15 residues. From germline, CDR1 is SGHTA and CDR2 FQGNSA. Here the CDR3 DNA reads TGTGCCAGCAGCTTAGAATGGGGGCCGGGGTACGAGCAGTACTTC. Protein: CASSLEWGPGYEQYF. The full variable domain, completed using reference TRBV7-2 and TRBJ2-7, is GAGVSQSPSNKVTEKGKDVELRCDPISGHTALYWYRQSLGQGLEFLIYFQGNSAPDKSGLPSDRFSAERTGGSVSTLTIQRTQQEDSAVYLCASSLEWGPGYEQYFGPGTRLTVT.

The J gene is TRBJ2-1, the V gene TRBV29-1; maybe TRBD2 (6 bases). Trimming left V 8 bases short and J 4 bases short, with 18 bases between. Per germline, CDR1 SQVTM and CDR2 ANQGSEA. The CDR3 extends over 14 amino acids. The chain's CDR3 is CSLKQLANYNEQFF. The CDR3 DNA follows: TGCAGCTTGAAGCAACTAGCCAATTACAATGAGCAGTTCTTC.

The genes are TRBV5-1 and TRBJ2-5; maybe TRBD1 (6 bases). Judging by the DNA end, TRBJ2-7 fits better; the J call may be wrong. The CDR3 totals 17 residues. Per germline, CDR1 SGHRS and CDR2 YFSETQ. The CDR3 loop is CASSLGDIPGFSYEQYF. CDR3 nucleotide sequence: TGCGCCAGCAGCTTGGGGGACATCCCGGGGTTTTCCTACGAGCAGTACTTC.

The chain carries TRBV7-2 and TRBJ2-3; 9 positions match TRBD1. Per the germline V gene, CDR1 is SGHTA and CDR2 is FQGNSA. The CDR3 length is 16 residues. V shed 6 bases, J shed 3 bases, and the junction held 10 bases outside the gene matches. CDR3 DNA sequence: TGTGCCAGCAGACAGAACGGACAGGGGTTTACAGATACGCAGTATTTT. Translation gives CASRQNGQGFTDTQYF.

The chain uses TRBV9 and TRBJ2-7; 16 bases agree with TRBD2. The germline gives CDR1 SGDLS, CDR2 YYNGEE. The V gene end was trimmed by 3 bases and the J gene end by 5 bases; junction bases not matched to a gene: 8. This CDR3 is 17 amino acids long. The CDR3 DNA follows: TGTGCCAGCAGCGCGGGACTAGCGGGGGGGCCGGCCCACGAGCAGTACTTC. It specifies CASSAGLAGGPAHEQYF.

The rearrangement uses TRBV18 and TRBJ1-3, with D unclear. V lost 1 base, J lost 0 bases, and 13 bases lay in between. CDR3 length: 17 amino acids. CDR1 and CDR2 (germline): KGHSH, LQKENI. CDR3 sequence (DNA): TGTGCCAGCTCACCACAGGCAGGCCCAAACTCTGGAAACACCATATATTTT. Translated, it gives CASSPQAGPNSGNTIYF. Complete variable domain (other parts from reference TRBV18 and TRBJ1-3): NAGVMQNPRHLVRRRGQEARLRCSPMKGHSHVYWYRQLPEEGLKFMVYLQKENIIDESGMPKERFSAEFPKEGPSILRIQQVVRGDSAAYFCASSPQAGPNSGNTIYFGEGSWLTVV.

The chain has TRBV7-9 and TRBJ2-7; 9 positions match TRBD1. The CDR3 consists of 13 residues. CDR1 SEHNR and CDR2 FQNEAQ come from the germline V gene (reference sequence). The V gene end was trimmed by 3 bases and the J gene end by 6 bases; junction bases not matched to a gene: 3. CDR3 residues: CASSFTGGAEQYF. CDR3 DNA sequence: TGTGCCAGCAGCTTTACAGGGGGCGCCGAGCAGTACTTC.

The chain carries TRBV4-2 and TRBJ2-2; D is possibly TRBD2 (5 bases). The V and J ends lost 2 bases and 0 bases respectively, with 19 bases between them. This CDR3 has 19 amino acids. Germline V gene sequence: CDR1 LGHNA, CDR2 YNFKEQ. The CDR3 DNA sequence: TGTGCCAGCAGCCAAAGGTGGGAGCTAACATACTCGAACACCGGGGAGCTGTTTTTT. Protein: CASSQRWELTYSNTGELFF.

This chain connects TRBV10-3 to TRBJ2-5; TRBD1 aligns across 8 bases. Germline lookup yields CDR1 ENHRY and CDR2 SYGVKD. The J segment lost 5 bases and the V segment lost 10 bases, leaving 6 bases of the junction unmatched. This CDR3 region has 12 residues. CDR3 in amino acids: CATGQGGETQYF. The CDR3 nucleotides read TGTGCCACCGGACAGGGCGGGGAGACCCAGTACTTC.

With regard to this clone: Other DNA sequences in this specimen translate into the identical CDR3. DNA for the CDR3: TGTGCCTGGAGCCGAAAAGCGGGAGGTTCCACAGATACGCAGTATTTT. Encoded protein: CAWSRKAGGSTDTQYF. The chain combines TRBV30 with TRBJ2-3, with 9 bases lining up with TRBD2. Trimming removed 3 bases from V and 2 bases from J; junction bases left unmatched: 9. CDR1 is GTSNPN and CDR2 is SVGIG in the germline V gene (reference sequence). The CDR3 is 16 residues long. Filled out from reference TRBV30 and TRBJ2-3, the complete variable domain reads SQTIHQWPATLVQPVGSPLSLECTVEGTSNPNLYWYRQAAGRGLQLLFYSVGIGQISSEVPQNLSASRPQDRQFILSSKKLLLSDSGFYLCAWSRKAGGSTDTQYFGPGTRLTVL.

The rearrangement uses TRBV6-5 and TRBJ2-7, with 10 positions matching TRBD1. Losses at the gene ends were 2 bases for V and 4 bases for J; bases not matched to a gene: 5. This CDR3 has 15 amino acids. Germline V CDR1 and CDR2: MNHEY, SVGAGI. The CDR3 DNA is TGTGCCAGCAGTTACACCGGGACAGGGGTTTACGAGCAGTACTTC. Amino acid sequence: CASSYTGTGVYEQYF.

CDR3 coding DNA: TGTGCCATCAGTGGCGGGCAGCCTACCACAGATACGCAGTATTTT. Translation gives CAISGGQPTTDTQYF. The chain has TRBV10-3 and TRBJ2-3; weak D call: TRBD2 (5 bases). This CDR3 region has 15 residues. Deletions cut 4 bases from V and 2 bases from J, with 13 bases between. The germline gives CDR1 ENHRY, CDR2 SYGVKD.

The rearrangement links TRBV4-2 to TRBJ2-5; D is unclear. V dropped 0 bases and J dropped 0 bases, with 8 bases sitting between them. Per the germline V gene, CDR1 is LGHNA and CDR2 is YNFKEQ. The CDR3 runs to 15 residues. This CDR3 reads CASSQDPMYQETQYF. As DNA, the CDR3 is TGTGCCAGCAGCCAAGATCCCATGTACCAAGAGACCCAGTACTTC.

The rearrangement links TRBV6-4 to TRBJ2-1; 7 positions match TRBD2. Trimming took 4 bases from V and 3 from J; bases not matched to a gene: 3. The CDR3 extends over 14 amino acids. Looked up from germline, CDR1 is MRHNA and CDR2 is SNTAGT. CDR3 residues: CASSGGGGYNEQFF. DNA of the CDR3: TGTGCCAGCAGTGGCGGGGGAGGCTACAATGAGCAGTTCTTC.

This chain joins TRBV5-6 and TRBJ2-7; D call uncertain. Germline assignment: CDR1 SGHDT and CDR2 YYEEEE. The CDR3 covers 12 residues. V dropped 3 bases and J dropped 0 bases, with 4 bases sitting between them. This CDR3 is CASSSGSYEQYF. In DNA form, the CDR3 reads TGTGCCAGCAGCTCGGGCTCCTACGAGCAGTACTTC.

The chain joins TRBV11-1 to TRBJ2-6, with a tentative D call TRBD2 (5 bases). The CDR3 has 19 residues. Per the germline V gene, CDR1 is SGHAT and CDR2 is FQDESV (reference sequence). Trimming left V 0 bases short and J 0 bases short, with 15 bases between. CDR3 DNA: TGTGCCAGCAGCTTAGCATCGGGCAGACTATACTCTGGGGCCAACGTCCTGACTTTC. Protein: CASSLASGRLYSGANVLTF.

The CDR3 sequence is CASSFGLAGETQYF. CDR3 coding DNA: TGTGCCAGCAGCTTCGGACTAGCTGGAGAGACCCAGTACTTC. The chain carries TRBV7-2 and TRBJ2-5; 8 nucleotides line up with TRBD2. V lost 3 bases to trimming and J lost 4 bases; unmatched junction nucleotides: 4. Germline V gives CDR1 SGHTA, CDR2 FQGNSA. This CDR3 spans 14 amino acids.